Presented here are 28 T cell receptor beta chains from one specimen sequenced in a study of T-cell memory formation after mild COVID-19. TCRdb passed the 5' RACE reads through MiXCR, listing each CDR3 protein once. The sample lists about 400,000 distinct CDR3 sequences, about 20% occurring once. Sequenced sample: PBMCs or a T cell subset sorted from them (not recorded which). The receptors come from a man aged 18 to 29 who had mild COVID-19 (a few samples of this study predate the infection). Cell type and time point are not known.

The J gene is TRBJ2-3, the V gene TRBV27; TRBD2 matches at 10 bases. The junction had 9 bases not matched to a gene; V was cut back by 5 bases and J by 4 bases. The length of the CDR3 is 16 residues. The germline V gene has CDR1 MNHEY and CDR2 SMNVEV (reference sequence). CDR3 nucleotides: TGTGCCAGCAGTCTTCACCCAGCGGGGGGGCCAGATACGCAGTATTTT. Encoded protein: CASSLHPAGGPDTQYF.

This clonotype was recorded at least ten times. The chain is built from TRBV12-3 or TRBV12-4 and TRBJ2-1, with 9 bases matching TRBD1. This CDR3 is 13 amino acids long. The J segment lost 8 bases and the V segment lost 3 bases, leaving 2 bases of the junction unmatched. The CDR3 DNA reads as TGTGCCAGCAGTTTTGGACAGGGGTATGAGCAGTTCTTC. Its translation is CASSFGQGYEQFF.

The V and J genes are TRBV7-9 and TRBJ2-1; TRBD1 or TRBD2 may be the D gene (5 bases each). The length of the CDR3 is 17 residues. CDR1 SEHNR and CDR2 FQNEAQ come from the germline V gene (reference sequence). Between the trimmed V and J ends, which lost 5 bases and 0 bases, there was a span of 17 bases. The CDR3 reads CASSDLGGSPSYNEQFF. The CDR3 DNA sequence: TGTGCCAGCAGCGACCTTGGGGGTTCACCCTCCTACAATGAGCAGTTCTTC.

This clonotype was counted only a few times. The V gene is TRBV4-2, the J gene TRBJ2-3; no definite D call. The CDR3 has 13 residues. The ends were cut back, 4 bases at V and 6 bases at J, with 11 bases in the middle. Germline V gene lookup returns CDR1 LGHNA and CDR2 YNFKEQ. The CDR3 spells CASSPTLSDTQYF. The DNA of the CDR3 is TGTGCCAGCAGCCCCACCCTTTCGGATACGCAGTATTTT.

This clonotype was observed a few times. The genes are TRBV2 and TRBJ1-1; D unclear. Trimming took off 5 bases at V and 3 bases at J, with 7 bases between the two ends. The germline V gene encodes CDR1 SNHLY and CDR2 FYNNEI. The CDR3 sequence is 12 residues long. The CDR3: CASSTDYTEAFF. The CDR3 bases are TGTGCCAGCAGTACGGATTACACTGAAGCTTTCTTT.

A few counts support this clonotype. The J gene is TRBJ2-5, the V gene TRBV6-5; D is possibly TRBD2 (7 bases). In germline, CDR1 is MNHEY, CDR2 SVGAGI. Trimming stripped 0 bases from V and 5 bases from J, with 16 bases between. This CDR3 spans 16 amino acids. CDR3 residues: CASSYSIGGGPETQYF. CDR3 nucleotides: TGTGCCAGCAGTTACTCGATTGGGGGGGGCCCGGAGACCCAGTACTTC.

This clonotype was found a few times. V is TRBV20-1 and J is TRBJ1-2; TRBD1 is a possible D gene (6 bases). The germline V gene has CDR1 DFQATT and CDR2 SNEGSKA (reference sequence). With 1 base removed from V and 6 bases from J, the gap between germline ends came to 18 bases. CDR3 length: 15 amino acids. CDR3 sequence reads: CSARAGIQGRNGYTF. In DNA, the CDR3 is TGCAGTGCTAGAGCCGGAATACAGGGTCGTAATGGCTACACCTTC.

V gene TRBV5-1 combines with J gene TRBJ2-4, with 10 bases lining up with TRBD1. Germline assignment: CDR1 SGHRS and CDR2 YFSETQ. The junction had 1 base not matched to a gene; V was cut back by 3 bases and J by 7 bases. This CDR3 region has 13 residues. For the CDR3, the DNA is TGCGCCAGCAGCTCGGACAGGGGGAACATTCAGTACTTC. Protein product: CASSSDRGNIQYF. The entire variable domain, with the rest obtained from reference TRBV5-1 and TRBJ2-4, is as follows: KAGVTQTPRYLIKTRGQQVTLSCSPISGHRSVSWYQQTPGQGLQFLFEYFSETQRNKGNFPGRFSGRQFSNSRSEMNVSTLELGDSALYLCASSSDRGNIQYFGAGTRLSVL.

This clonotype was seen repeatedly, ten times or more. V is TRBV5-4 and J is TRBJ2-1; D possibly matches TRBD1 or TRBD2 (5 bases each). The V gene's germline CDR1 is SGHNT and CDR2 YYREEE (reference sequence). The CDR3 loop spans 14 amino acids. Trimming took 0 bases from V and 6 from J, leaving 10 bases between them. CDR3 loop: CASSLGGTGNEQFF. The CDR3 DNA reads TGTGCCAGCAGCTTGGGTGGGACGGGCAATGAGCAGTTCTTC.

The V call is TRBV5-1, the J call TRBJ1-6, with TRBD1 identical over 10 bases. The germline V gene has CDR1 SGHRS and CDR2 YFSETQ. Losses at the gene ends were 7 bases for V and 7 bases for J; bases not matched to a gene: 5. The CDR3 is 14 amino acids. The chain's CDR3 is CASGRGQGNSPLHF. The CDR3 bases are TGCGCCAGCGGACGGGGACAGGGGAATTCACCCCTCCACTTT. The whole variable domain, filled in from reference TRBV5-1 and TRBJ1-6, reads KAGVTQTPRYLIKTRGQQVTLSCSPISGHRSVSWYQQTPGQGLQFLFEYFSETQRNKGNFPGRFSGRQFSNSRSEMNVSTLELGDSALYLCASGRGQGNSPLHFGNGTRLTVT.

This rearrangement joins TRBV27 to TRBJ1-1; D unclear. The V end was cut by 8 bases, the J end by 0 bases, with 13 bases between. The CDR3 is 14 amino acids. From germline, CDR1 is MNHEY and CDR2 SMNVEV (reference sequence). The CDR3 DNA reads TGTGCCAGCGGTCCGGGAGTTCTGAACACTGAAGCTTTCTTT. It codes for CASGPGVLNTEAFF.

This clonotype occurred many times. The gene calls are TRBV18 and TRBJ2-5; the match to TRBD2 covers 12 bases. There are 16 residues in the CDR3. V dropped 3 bases and J dropped 0; count of bases not matched to a gene: 2. Germline-derived CDR1 and CDR2 are KGHSH and LQKENI. CDR3 coding DNA: TGTGCCAGCTCACCCGGACTAGCGGGGAACCAAGAGACCCAGTACTTC. Encoded protein: CASSPGLAGNQETQYF.

Written as DNA, the CDR3 is TGTGCCAGCTCACCCTATGTAACAGATACGCAGTATTTT. This translates into CASSPYVTDTQYF. V usage is TRBV18 and J usage is TRBJ2-3, with D unresolved. This CDR3 region has 13 residues. V lost 3 bases to trimming and J lost 3 bases, with 7 bases between them. CDR1 is KGHSH and CDR2 is LQKENI in the germline V gene.

The CDR3 sequence is CASGSTGTEAFF. The CDR3 DNA follows: TGTGCTAGTGGTTCGACCGGCACTGAAGCTTTCTTT. The V gene is TRBV12-5, the J gene TRBJ1-1, with no clear D. With 4 bases removed from V and 4 bases from J, the gap between germline ends came to 7 bases. This CDR3 is built from 12 residues. The germline CDR1 and CDR2 sequences are LGHNT and FRNRAP.

This clonotype was counted many times. The chain combines TRBV11-1 with TRBJ2-5; perhaps TRBD1 as D (6 bases). The CDR3 spans 14 residues. V shed 2 bases and J shed 2 bases, with 9 bases lying between them. Looked up from germline, CDR1 is SGHAT and CDR2 is FQDESV (reference sequence). CDR3 in DNA: TGTGCCAGCAGCTTAACCGGGACACAAGAGACCCAGTACTTC. It specifies CASSLTGTQETQYF. The variable domain in full, with the rest retrieved from reference TRBV11-1 and TRBJ2-5, is EAEVAQSPRYKITEKSQAVAFWCDPISGHATLYWYRQILGQGPELLVQFQDESVVDDSQLPKDRFSAERLKGVDSTLKIQPAELGDSAMYLCASSLTGTQETQYFGPGTRLLVL.

Only a few counts were recorded for this clonotype. The chain has TRBV24-1 and TRBJ1-2; D call uncertain. This CDR3 is built from 14 residues. V was pared by 4 bases and J by 7 bases, with 15 bases between. Germline CDR1 is KGHDR and CDR2 is SFDVKD. CDR3 protein: CATSDAGTVGGYTF. CDR3 nucleotide sequence: TGTGCCACCAGTGACGCTGGCACGGTGGGTGGCTACACCTTC.

CDR3 nucleotide sequence: TGTGCCAGCAGGCCCTCGGCGAGCACCGGGGAGCTGTTTTTT. Translation gives CASRPSASTGELFF. The chain is built from TRBV12-3 or TRBV12-4 and TRBJ2-2; no definite D call. This CDR3 has 14 residues. V lost 6 bases, J lost 4 bases, and 12 bases lay in between.

This clonotype was seen more than once but under ten times. The chain recombines TRBV10-1 with TRBJ1-2; D unresolved. Trimming stripped 2 bases from V and 7 bases from J, with 14 bases between. Germline CDR1 and CDR2: WNHNN and SYGVQD (reference sequence). The CDR3 has 14 amino acids. The CDR3 here is CASSEKRGRSGYTF. The CDR3, as DNA: TGCGCCAGCAGTGAGAAGCGGGGTAGGAGTGGCTACACCTTC.

This clonotype was recorded many times. The chain employs TRBV5-1 and TRBJ2-3; D gene uncertain. V dropped 2 bases and J dropped 4 bases, with 11 bases sitting between them. The V gene's germline CDR1 is SGHRS and CDR2 YFSETQ. The CDR3 has 14 amino acids. The CDR3 DNA reads TGCGCCAGCAGCTTTAGCAATCCGGCAGATACGCAGTATTTT. Translated: CASSFSNPADTQYF.

The chain has TRBV11-2 and TRBJ2-1, with D perhaps assigned TRBD1 or TRBD2 (6 bases each). The ends were cut back, 5 bases at V and 1 base at J, with 15 bases in the middle. Germline loops: CDR1 SGHAT, CDR2 FQNNGV. This CDR3 is 16 amino acids long. In DNA form, the CDR3 reads TGTGCCAGCAGCGGAGTACAGGGACTTTCCTACAATGAGCAGTTCTTC. Amino acid sequence: CASSGVQGLSYNEQFF.

V and J are TRBV9 and TRBJ2-1; no clear D. V lost 0 bases and J lost 8, with 9 bases in between. This CDR3 region has 13 residues. CDR1 is SGDLS and CDR2 is YYNGEE in the germline V gene. The chain's CDR3 is CASSVAPADEQFF. DNA of the CDR3: TGTGCCAGCAGCGTAGCTCCCGCCGATGAGCAGTTCTTC.

The chain employs TRBV20-1 and TRBJ1-6; TRBD1 is a possible D gene (5 bases). The CDR3 contains 13 residues. CDR1 DFQATT and CDR2 SNEGSKA come from the germline V gene (reference sequence). V lost 6 bases and J 10 bases, leaving 16 bases between the germline ends. CDR3 in DNA: TGCAGTGCCGACGGGGGGGGTGGCTCACCCCTCCACTTT. It specifies CSADGGGGSPLHF.

The rearrangement uses TRBV4-2 and TRBJ2-1, with D possibly being TRBD1 (5 bases). The CDR3 extends over 17 amino acids. The germline V gene encodes CDR1 LGHNA and CDR2 YNFKEQ. V was pared by 3 bases and J by 0 bases, with 15 bases between. As DNA, the CDR3 is TGTGCCAGCAGCCAGAACAGGTTTGCCAGCTCCTACAATGAGCAGTTCTTC. The encoded protein is CASSQNRFASSYNEQFF.

The chain combines TRBV5-5 with TRBJ2-1, with D unresolved. In germline, CDR1 is SGHKS, CDR2 YYEKEE (reference sequence). V was trimmed by 1 base and J by 3 bases, leaving 14 bases between them. The CDR3 is 16 residues long. DNA of the CDR3: TGTGCCAGCAGCTTGTATGGCAAGGGCAACTACAATGAGCAGTTCTTC. Its translation is CASSLYGKGNYNEQFF.

The chain joins TRBV6-1 to TRBJ2-7; 7 nucleotides line up with TRBD2. Germline values: CDR1 MNHNS, CDR2 SASEGT. J lost 6 bases, V lost 6 bases, and 8 bases had no gene match. This CDR3 comprises 13 residues. This CDR3 is CASRPWEGREQYV. The CDR3 DNA is TGTGCCAGCAGACCTTGGGAGGGTCGCGAGCAGTACGTC.

This clonotype was detected a few times. The gene calls are TRBV12-3 or TRBV12-4 and TRBJ2-7; D assignment may be TRBD1 or TRBD2 (7 bases each). CDR3 length: 13 residues. Trimming removed 6 bases from V and 12 bases from J, with 21 bases in between. CDR3 in amino acids: CASSPNRGGVRYF. The CDR3 DNA follows: TGTGCCAGCAGCCCCAACAGGGGAGGGGTGCGGTACTTC.

A few counts support this clonotype. CDR3 region: CASSLGRLAGRGEQYF. The CDR3 coding sequence is TGTGCCAGCAGCCTGGGCAGGCTAGCGGGGAGAGGCGAGCAGTACTTC. This chain uses TRBV3-1 with TRBJ2-7; 9 nucleotides match TRBD2. The ends lost 4 bases at V and 6 bases at J; junction bases unmatched: 13. The CDR3 contains 16 residues. Germline CDR1 and CDR2: LGHDT and YNNKEL (reference sequence).

This rearrangement joins TRBV18 to TRBJ1-6; the D is unclear. V gave up 6 bases and J gave up 7 bases, with 16 bases separating them. This CDR3 is 15 amino acids long. CDR1 KGHSH and CDR2 LQKENI come from the germline V gene. CDR3: CASSPRTDSNSPLHF. The CDR3 DNA is TGTGCCAGCTCCCCCCGCACGGACTCCAATTCACCCCTCCACTTT.